The clone carrying this T cell receptor (beta chain) was recorded a few times. What it recognizes is unknown. The CDR3 has 10 amino acids. Germline CDR1 reads SQVTM; CDR2 reads ANQGSEA. V was cut by 7 bases and J by 8 bases, with 11 bases left in between. The sample belongs to a study of identical twins. Findings and caveats of the study: Memory repertoires lacked the insertion deficit that abundant cord blood beta clonotypes showed.

In TCRdb, the 5' RACE reads were re-called with MiXCR into one record per CDR3 protein. The sample has 1.5 million to 2 million distinct CDR3 sequences, under 35% seen once. Sequencing was carried out using cord blood. This sequence originates from a newborn girl in good health. The V and J genes are TRBV29-1 and TRBJ1-1; D ambiguous. CDR3 region: CSALLREAFF. The DNA for the CDR3 is TGCAGCGCCCTACTTCGGGAAGCTTTCTTT.